The clone carrying this T cell receptor (beta chain) has only a few counts. Its antigen remains unknown. Primers included in the PCR were 60 Vbeta and 13 Jbeta primers. Some clones are missing from TCRdb's copy, which holds only in-frame ones; the method was immunoSEQ multiplex PCR. Seen here are around 170,000 clones, around 82% observed once, and the top ten hold approximately 2.5%. V was pared by 5 bases and J by 3 bases, with 5 bases of the junction left unmatched. Germline V lookup: CDR1 SGHTA, CDR2 FQGNSA. This CDR3 comprises 14 residues. This sample was included in a study of cytomegalovirus exposure and HLA in healthy donors. Whole-study findings and limits: Associated with HLA alleles at 0.05 false discovery rate in a later analysis were around 17,000 TCR beta sequences.

V and J are TRBV7-2 and TRBJ1-2, with 8 nucleotides matching TRBD1. Sequencing used PBMCs. This receptor was identified in a man in his sixties in good health and CMV-seronegative. CDR3 protein: CASSPGQADYGYTF. DNA for the CDR3: TGTGCCAGCAGCCCGGGACAGGCCGACTATGGCTACACCTTC.